This TCR beta chain derives from a study of blood T cell repertoires in COVID-19. Study background: T cells, B-cell-depleted T cells, or PBMCs provided the cDNA or gDNA that served as material.

CDR3 length equals 14 residues. CDR1 SNHLY and CDR2 FYNNEI come from the germline V gene. V gave up 7 bases and J gave up 4 bases, with 16 bases separating them. In the source study's methods: Amplification of reference gene primers was used by the study to estimate nucleated cell counts. Sequencing was performed with immunoSEQ multiplex PCR; in TCRdb, only in-frame clones are kept and a portion is missing. V, J and clone size are those of that table, while D and trimming were read from the DNA. The sample lists some 400,000 clones, around 87% seen once, with 10% in the top ten. Only one count was recorded for this clone.

This clonotype was obtained from a woman in her thirties with COVID-19, enrolled during active disease. This chain links TRBV2 with TRBJ1-1; tentatively, D is TRBD1 (6 bases). Specimen: peripheral blood. In DNA, the CDR3 is TGTGCCAGCATTACGACAGGCGTCCCCACTGAAGCTTTCTTT. As protein: CASITTGVPTEAFF.